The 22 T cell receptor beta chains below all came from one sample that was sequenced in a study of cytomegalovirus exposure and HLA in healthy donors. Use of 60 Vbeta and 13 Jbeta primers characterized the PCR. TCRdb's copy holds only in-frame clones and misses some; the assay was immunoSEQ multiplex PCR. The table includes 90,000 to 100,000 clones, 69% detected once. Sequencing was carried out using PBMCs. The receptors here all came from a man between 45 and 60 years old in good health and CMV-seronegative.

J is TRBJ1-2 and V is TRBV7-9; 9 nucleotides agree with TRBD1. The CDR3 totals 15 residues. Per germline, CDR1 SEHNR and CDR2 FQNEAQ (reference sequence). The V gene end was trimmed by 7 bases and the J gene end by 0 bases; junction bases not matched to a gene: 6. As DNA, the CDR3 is TGTGCCAGCACCATGACAGGGGGAGCTAACTATGGCTACACCTTC. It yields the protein CASTMTGGANYGYTF.

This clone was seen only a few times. CDR3: CASTPSGAGWRGEQYF. The CDR3 DNA follows: TGTGCCAGCACCCCGTCTGGTGCAGGGTGGAGGGGCGAGCAGTACTTC. V and J are TRBV7-9 and TRBJ2-7; perhaps TRBD2 as D (6 bases). CDR3 size: 16 residues. The V gene's germline CDR1 is SEHNR and CDR2 FQNEAQ (reference sequence). V was trimmed by 7 bases and J by 6 bases, leaving 25 bases between them.

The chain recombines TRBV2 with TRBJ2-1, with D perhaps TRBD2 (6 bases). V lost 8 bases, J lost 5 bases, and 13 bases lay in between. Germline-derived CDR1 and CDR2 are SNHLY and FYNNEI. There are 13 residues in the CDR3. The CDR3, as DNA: TGTGCCAGCTTACGGACTATCAACAATGAGCAGTTCTTC. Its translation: CASLRTINNEQFF.

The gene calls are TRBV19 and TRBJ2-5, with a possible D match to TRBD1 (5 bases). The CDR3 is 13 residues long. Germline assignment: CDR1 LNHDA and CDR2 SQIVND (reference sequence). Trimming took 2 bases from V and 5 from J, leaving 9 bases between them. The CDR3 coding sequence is TGTGCCAGTAGTATAACAGGATGGGAGACCCAGTACTTC. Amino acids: CASSITGWETQYF.

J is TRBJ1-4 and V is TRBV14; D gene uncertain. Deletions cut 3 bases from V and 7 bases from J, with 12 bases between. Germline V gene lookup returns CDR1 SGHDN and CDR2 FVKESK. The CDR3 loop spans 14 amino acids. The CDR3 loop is CASSHQAGSEKLFF. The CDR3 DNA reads TGTGCCAGCAGCCATCAGGCAGGTTCTGAAAAACTGTTTTTT.

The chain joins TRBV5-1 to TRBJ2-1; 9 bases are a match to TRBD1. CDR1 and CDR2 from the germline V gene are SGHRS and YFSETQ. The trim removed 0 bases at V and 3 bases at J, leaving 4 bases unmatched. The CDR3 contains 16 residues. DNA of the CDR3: TGCGCCAGCAGCTTGGAGGGGACAGGGCACTACAATGAGCAGTTCTTC. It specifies CASSLEGTGHYNEQFF.

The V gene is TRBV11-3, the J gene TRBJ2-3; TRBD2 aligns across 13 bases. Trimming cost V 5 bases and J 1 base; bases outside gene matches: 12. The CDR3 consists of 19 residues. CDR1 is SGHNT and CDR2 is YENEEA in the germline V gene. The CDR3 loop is CASSPGTSGILLGTDTQYF. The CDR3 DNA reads TGTGCCAGCAGCCCCGGGACTAGCGGGATCCTGCTAGGCACAGATACGCAGTATTTT. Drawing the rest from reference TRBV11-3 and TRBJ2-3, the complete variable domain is EAGVVQSPRYKIIEKKQPVAFWCNPISGHNTLYWYLQNLGQGPELLIRYENEEAVDDSQLPKDRFSAERLKGVDSTLKIQPAELGDSAVYLCASSPGTSGILLGTDTQYFGPGTRLTVL.

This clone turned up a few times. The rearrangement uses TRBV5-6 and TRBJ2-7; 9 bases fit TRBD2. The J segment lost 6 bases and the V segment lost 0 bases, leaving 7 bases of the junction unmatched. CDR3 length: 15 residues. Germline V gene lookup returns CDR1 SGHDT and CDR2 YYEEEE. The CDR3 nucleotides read TGTGCCAGCAGCTTGGGGACTAGCGCCGTTCGCGAGCAGTACGTC. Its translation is CASSLGTSAVREQYV.

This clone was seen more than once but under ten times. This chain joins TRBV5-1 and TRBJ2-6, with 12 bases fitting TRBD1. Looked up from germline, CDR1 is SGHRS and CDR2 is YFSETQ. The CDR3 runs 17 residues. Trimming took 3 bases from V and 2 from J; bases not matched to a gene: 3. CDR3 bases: TGCGCCAGCAGCTCCGGGACAGGGGGCGCTGGGGCCAACGTCCTGACTTTC. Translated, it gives CASSSGTGGAGANVLTF.

DNA for the CDR3: TGTGCCAGCAGCTTGGAGACACCAAACTTCAATGAGCAGTTCTTC. This translates into CASSLETPNFNEQFF. V is TRBV5-4 and J is TRBJ2-1; D is unclear. Trimming took off 0 bases at V and 6 bases at J, with 13 bases between the two ends. CDR3 size: 15 residues. Germline V gene data show CDR1 as SGHNT and CDR2 as YYREEE (reference sequence).

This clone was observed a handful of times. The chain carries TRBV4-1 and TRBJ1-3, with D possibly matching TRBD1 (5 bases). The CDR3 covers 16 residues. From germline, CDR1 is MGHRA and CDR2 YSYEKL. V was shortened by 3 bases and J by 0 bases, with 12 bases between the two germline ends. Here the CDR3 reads CASSQIDRYSGNTIYF. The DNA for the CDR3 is TGCGCCAGCAGCCAGATAGACAGATACTCTGGAAACACCATATATTTT.

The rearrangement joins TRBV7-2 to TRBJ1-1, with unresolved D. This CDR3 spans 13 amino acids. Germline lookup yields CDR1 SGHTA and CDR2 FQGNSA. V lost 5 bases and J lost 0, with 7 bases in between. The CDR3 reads CASSQQVNTEAFF. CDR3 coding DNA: TGTGCCAGCAGCCAGCAGGTGAACACTGAAGCTTTCTTT.

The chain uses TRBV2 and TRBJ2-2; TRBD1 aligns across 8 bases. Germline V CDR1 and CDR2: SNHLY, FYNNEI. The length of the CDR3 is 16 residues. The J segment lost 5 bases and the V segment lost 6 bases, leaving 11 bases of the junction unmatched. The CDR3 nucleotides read TGTGCCAGCAGCGGCCGGGCAGGGGGCGGTACCGGGGAGCTGTTTTTT. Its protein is CASSGRAGGGTGELFF.

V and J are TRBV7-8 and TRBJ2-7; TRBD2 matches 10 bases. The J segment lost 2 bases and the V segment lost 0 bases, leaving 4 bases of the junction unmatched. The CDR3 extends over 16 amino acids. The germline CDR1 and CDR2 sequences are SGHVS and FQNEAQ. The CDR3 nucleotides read TGTGCCAGCAGCTTAGCCCCTAGCGGGGGACCCTACGAGCAGTACTTC. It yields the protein CASSLAPSGGPYEQYF. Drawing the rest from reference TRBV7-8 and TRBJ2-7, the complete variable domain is GAGVSQSPRYKVAKRGQDVALRCDPISGHVSLFWYQQALGQGPEFLTYFQNEAQLDKSGLPSDRFFAERPEGSVSTLKIQRTQQEDSAVYLCASSLAPSGGPYEQYFGPGTRLTVT.

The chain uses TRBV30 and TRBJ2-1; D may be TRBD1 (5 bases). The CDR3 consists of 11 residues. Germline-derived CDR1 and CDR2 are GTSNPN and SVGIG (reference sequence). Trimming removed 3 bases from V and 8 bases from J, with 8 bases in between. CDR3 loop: CAWRLGDEQFF. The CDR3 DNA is TGTGCCTGGAGGTTAGGGGATGAGCAGTTCTTC.

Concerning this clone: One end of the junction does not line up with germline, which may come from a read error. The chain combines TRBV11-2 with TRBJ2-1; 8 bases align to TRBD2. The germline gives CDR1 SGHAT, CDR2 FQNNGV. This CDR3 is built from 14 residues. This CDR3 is CASSSQWERETPLF. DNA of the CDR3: TGTGCCAGCAGCTCCCAATGGGAGCGGGAGACCCCCCTCTTC.

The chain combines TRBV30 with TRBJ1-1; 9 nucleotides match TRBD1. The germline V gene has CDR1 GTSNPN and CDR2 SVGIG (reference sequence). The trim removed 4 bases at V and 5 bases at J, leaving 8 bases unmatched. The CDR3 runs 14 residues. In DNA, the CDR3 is TGTGCCTGGATCAAGACAGGGGGGCGGACTGAAGCTTTCTTT. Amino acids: CAWIKTGGRTEAFF.

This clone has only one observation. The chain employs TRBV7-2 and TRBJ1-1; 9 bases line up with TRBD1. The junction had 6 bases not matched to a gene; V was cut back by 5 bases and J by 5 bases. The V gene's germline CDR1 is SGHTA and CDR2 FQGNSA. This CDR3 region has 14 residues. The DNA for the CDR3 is TGTGCCAGCAGCCCGGACAGGGGAAGAACTGAAGCTTTCTTT. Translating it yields CASSPDRGRTEAFF.

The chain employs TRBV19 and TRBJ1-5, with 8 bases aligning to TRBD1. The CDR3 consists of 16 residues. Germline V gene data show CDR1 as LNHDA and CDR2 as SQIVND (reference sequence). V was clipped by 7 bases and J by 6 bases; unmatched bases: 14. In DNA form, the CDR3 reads TGTGCCAGTACGGTCCGAACAGGGGGTAGTGGTCAGCCCCAGCATTTT. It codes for CASTVRTGGSGQPQHF.

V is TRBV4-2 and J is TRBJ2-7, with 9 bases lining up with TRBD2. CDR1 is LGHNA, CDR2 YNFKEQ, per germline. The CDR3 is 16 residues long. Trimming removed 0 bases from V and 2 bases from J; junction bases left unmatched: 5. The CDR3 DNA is TGTGCCAGCAGCCAAGAAACCAGCGGGAGGACCTACGAGCAGTACGTC. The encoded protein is CASSQETSGRTYEQYV.

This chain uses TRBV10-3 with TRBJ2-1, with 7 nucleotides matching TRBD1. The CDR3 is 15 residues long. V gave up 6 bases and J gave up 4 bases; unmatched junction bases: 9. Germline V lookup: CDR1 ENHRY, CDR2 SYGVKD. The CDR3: CAISNRGGEYNEQFF. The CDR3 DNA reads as TGTGCCATCAGCAACAGGGGTGGGGAATACAATGAGCAGTTCTTC.

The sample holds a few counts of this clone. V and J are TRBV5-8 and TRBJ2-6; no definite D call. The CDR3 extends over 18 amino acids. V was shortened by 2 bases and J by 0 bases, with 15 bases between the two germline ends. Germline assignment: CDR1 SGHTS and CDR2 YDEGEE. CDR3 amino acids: CASSLVWQIRSGANVLTF. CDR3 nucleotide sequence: TGTGCCAGCAGCTTAGTGTGGCAGATTCGCTCTGGGGCCAACGTCCTGACTTTC.